Below are 5 T cell receptor beta chains sequenced from a single sample in a study of cytomegalovirus exposure and HLA in healthy donors. 13 Jbeta primers and 60 Vbeta primers were used for the PCR. This table comes from immunoSEQ multiplex PCR, and its TCRdb copy is limited to in-frame clones, with some not included. This sample yields some 150,000 clones, of which about 65% are seen a single time; approximately 2.5% belongs to the top ten. Sequencing input: PBMCs. These receptors all come from a woman under 40 in good health and CMV-seronegative.

The V gene is TRBV5-1, the J gene TRBJ2-3; possibly TRBD2 for D (7 bases). Germline CDR1 is SGHRS and CDR2 is YFSETQ. The germline V and J ends were trimmed by 4 bases and 2 bases, with 17 bases remaining between them. The CDR3 length is 16 residues. The CDR3 DNA is TGCGCCAGCAGCCCCGCGGGGGCAGGGGTCACAGATACGCAGTATTTT. Translating it yields CASSPAGAGVTDTQYF.

The gene calls are TRBV28 and TRBJ2-3; D is possibly TRBD1 (6 bases). V dropped 5 bases and J dropped 4 bases, with 22 bases sitting between them. Looked up from germline, CDR1 is MDHEN and CDR2 is SYDVKM. The CDR3 spans 17 residues. The CDR3 reads CASSPQWGRLGADTQYF. CDR3 nucleotides: TGTGCCAGCAGTCCACAATGGGGGCGTTTAGGGGCAGATACGCAGTATTTT.

The rearrangement joins TRBV27 to TRBJ2-5; a possible D gene is TRBD2 (7 bases). The CDR3 consists of 16 residues. Germline V gene data show CDR1 as MNHEY and CDR2 as SMNVEV (reference sequence). V was pared by 7 bases and J by 11 bases, with 29 bases between. CDR3 sequence: CASTPQVGATAGEQYF. CDR3 sequence (DNA): TGTGCCAGCACCCCTCAGGTGGGGGCCACCGCGGGAGAGCAGTACTTC.

The CDR3 sequence: CASSIGTGPYEQYF. CDR3 nucleotide sequence: TGTGCCAGTAGTATTGGGACAGGGCCCTACGAGCAGTACTTC. J is TRBJ2-7 and V is TRBV19; 9 nucleotides agree with TRBD1. CDR3 length: 14 amino acids. J gave up 2 bases and V 3 bases, and 2 bases lay outside the gene matches. In germline, CDR1 is LNHDA, CDR2 SQIVND (reference sequence). Based on the CDR3 plus reference TRBV19 and TRBJ2-7, the full variable domain is DGGITQSPKYLFRKEGQNVTLSCEQNLNHDAMYWYRQDPGQGLRLIYYSQIVNDFQKGDIAEGYSVSREKKESFPLTVTSAQKNPTAFYLCASSIGTGPYEQYFGPGTRLTVT.

The chain couples TRBV28 to TRBJ1-5; D gene ambiguous. The CDR3 loop spans 13 amino acids. Germline V gives CDR1 MDHEN, CDR2 SYDVKM. Trimming removed 6 bases at V and 1 base at J, with 7 bases between. CDR3 region: CASRETSNQPQHF. CDR3 coding DNA: TGTGCCAGCAGGGAGACGAGCAATCAGCCCCAGCATTTT. Full variable domain (missing parts from reference TRBV28 and TRBJ1-5): DVKVTQSSRYLVKRTGEKVFLECVQDMDHENMFWYRQDPGLGLRLIYFSYDVKMKEKGDIPEGYSVSREKKERFSLILESASTNQTSMYLCASRETSNQPQHFGDGTRLSIL.